This TCR beta chain was sequenced during a study of cytomegalovirus exposure and HLA in healthy donors. Study details: Drawn from HLA-typed donors, about 85 million unique TCRs were held in an early data release.

Details on this clone: Its cognate antigen is unknown.

Whole-study findings and limits: CMV antigen specificity was confirmed in vitro for a few CMV-associated chains.

PCR amplification relied on 60 Vbeta primers (plus 13 Jbeta primers). As handled by the study authors: About 10 million shared chains were among the roughly 78 million unique TCR beta chains that a later analysis counted. Data came from immunoSEQ multiplex PCR; TCRdb stores just in-frame clones and leaves some out. V and J calls plus clone size are reproduced from that table; the DNA served to infer D and trimming. The sample consists of some 140,000 clones, 60% to 85% of them appearing once. The CDR3 has 13 residues. Germline-derived CDR1 and CDR2 are LGHNT and FRNRAP. Between the trimmed V and J ends, which lost 6 bases and 5 bases, there was a span of 13 bases.

Input material: PBMCs. This TCR was sampled from a male donor in good health and CMV-seropositive. The V gene is TRBV12-5, the J gene TRBJ2-5; D perhaps matches TRBD2 (6 bases). The CDR3 sequence is CASGIAVWETQYF. In nucleotides, the CDR3 is TGTGCTAGTGGAATAGCGGTGTGGGAGACCCAGTACTTC. Supplemented by reference TRBV12-5 and TRBJ2-5, the full variable domain reads DARVTQTPRHKVTEMGQEVTMRCQPILGHNTVFWYRQTMMQGLELLAYFRNRAPLDDSGMPKDRFSAEMPDATLATLKIQPSEPRDSAVYFCASGIAVWETQYFGPGTRLLVL.